This TCR beta chain stems from a study of shared clonotypes between healthy human individuals. Findings and caveats of the study: All-four-donor shared clonotypes had higher generation probabilities than non-shared clonotypes did.

The CDR3 has 15 residues. V lost 2 bases and J lost 3, with 13 bases in between. Germline CDR1 reads MDHEN; CDR2 reads SYDVKM. In this sample, this clone turned up once. The antigen is undetermined. The method was immunoSEQ multiplex PCR; TCRdb's version includes in-frame clones alone and lacks a portion of them. This repertoire shows about 2.4 million clones, over 85% found once; its top ten account for approximately 0.35%. Sequenced input: naive CD4+ T cells from PBMCs. Subset: CD45RA+ positively selected. The receptor was derived from a man younger than 30 in good health. Some clones in this sample may be carry-over from other donors' samples. The chain is built from TRBV28 and TRBJ1-1; D perhaps matches TRBD1 (5 bases). This CDR3 reads CASSLGSPGDTEAFF. Here the CDR3 DNA reads TGTGCCAGCAGTTTAGGGTCTCCGGGGGACACTGAAGCTTTCTTT.